This TCR beta chain was found in a study of T cell responses to AZD1222 COVID-19 vaccine. This clone was seen just once. Its antigen is currently unknown. CDR3 length equals 13 residues. The germline CDR1 and CDR2 sequences are LNHDA and SQIVND (reference sequence). V lost 6 bases, J lost 3 bases, and 0 bases stayed unmatched. Generated by immunoSEQ multiplex PCR, the TCRdb table keeps only in-frame clones and is missing some. The sample contains some 130,000 clones, nearly 90% of which appear only once. Whole-study findings and limits: Spike-wide coverage was observed for vaccine-associated CD4 TCRs, with dominant responses at 160-218 and 743-854.

The J gene is TRBJ1-1, the V gene TRBV19, with 11 bases fitting TRBD1. The sample was peripheral blood, taken 28 days after the second AZD1222 dose. The TCR comes from an adult who received the AZD1222 COVID-19 vaccine. This CDR3 is CASRGQGDTEAFF. The CDR3, as DNA: TGTGCCAGTAGGGGACAGGGGGACACTGAAGCTTTCTTT.